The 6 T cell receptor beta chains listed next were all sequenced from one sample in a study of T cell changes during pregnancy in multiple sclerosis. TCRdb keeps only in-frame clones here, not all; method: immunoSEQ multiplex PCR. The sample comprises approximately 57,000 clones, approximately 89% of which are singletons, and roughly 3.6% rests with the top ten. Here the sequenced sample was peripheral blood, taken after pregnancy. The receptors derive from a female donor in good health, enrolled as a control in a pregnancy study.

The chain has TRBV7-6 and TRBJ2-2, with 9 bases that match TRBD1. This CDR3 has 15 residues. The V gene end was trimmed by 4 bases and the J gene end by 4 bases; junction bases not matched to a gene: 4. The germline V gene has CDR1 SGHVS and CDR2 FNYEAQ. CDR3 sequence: CASSSGQGATGELFF. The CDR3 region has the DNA TGTGCCAGCAGCTCGGGACAGGGTGCCACCGGGGAGCTGTTTTTT.

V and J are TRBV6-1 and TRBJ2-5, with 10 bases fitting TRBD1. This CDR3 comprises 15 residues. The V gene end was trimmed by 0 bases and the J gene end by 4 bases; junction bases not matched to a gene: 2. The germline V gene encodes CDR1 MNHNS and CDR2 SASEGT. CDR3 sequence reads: CASSEATGGAETQYF. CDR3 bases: TGTGCCAGCAGTGAAGCGACAGGGGGCGCAGAGACCCAGTACTTC.

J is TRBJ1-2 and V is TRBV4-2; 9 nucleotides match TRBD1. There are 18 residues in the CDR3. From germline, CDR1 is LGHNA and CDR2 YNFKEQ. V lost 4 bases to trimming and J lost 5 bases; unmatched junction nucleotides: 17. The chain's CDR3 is CASSLTIDRGYGEYGYTF. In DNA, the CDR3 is TGTGCCAGCAGCCTAACAATTGACAGGGGGTATGGGGAATATGGCTACACCTTC.

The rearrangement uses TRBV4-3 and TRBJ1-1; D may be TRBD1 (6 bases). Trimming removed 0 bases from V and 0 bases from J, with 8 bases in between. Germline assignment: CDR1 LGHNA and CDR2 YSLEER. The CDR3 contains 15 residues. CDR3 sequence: CASSQDRTVNTEAFF. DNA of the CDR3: TGCGCCAGCAGCCAAGATCGGACAGTGAACACTGAAGCTTTCTTT.

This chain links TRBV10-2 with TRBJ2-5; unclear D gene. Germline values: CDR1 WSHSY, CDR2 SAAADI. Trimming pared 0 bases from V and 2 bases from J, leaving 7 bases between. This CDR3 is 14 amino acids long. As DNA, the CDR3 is TGCGCCAGCAGTGAGTCGAGTCTACAAGAGACCCAGTACTTC. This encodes CASSESSLQETQYF.

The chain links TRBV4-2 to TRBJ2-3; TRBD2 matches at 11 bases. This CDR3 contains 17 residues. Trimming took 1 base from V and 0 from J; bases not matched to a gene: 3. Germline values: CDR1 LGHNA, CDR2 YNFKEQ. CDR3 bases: TGTGCCAGCAGCCAAGCGTTAGCGGGAGGGAGCACAGATACGCAGTATTTT. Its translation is CASSQALAGGSTDTQYF.